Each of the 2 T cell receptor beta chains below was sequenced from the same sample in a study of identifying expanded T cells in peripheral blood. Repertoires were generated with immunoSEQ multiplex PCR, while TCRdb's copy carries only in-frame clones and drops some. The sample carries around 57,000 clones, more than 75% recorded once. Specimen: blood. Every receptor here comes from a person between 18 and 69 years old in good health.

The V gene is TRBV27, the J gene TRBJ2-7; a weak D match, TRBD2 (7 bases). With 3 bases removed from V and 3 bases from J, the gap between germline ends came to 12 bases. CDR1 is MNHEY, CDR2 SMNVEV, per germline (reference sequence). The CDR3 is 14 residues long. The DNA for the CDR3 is TGTGCCAGCAGTTTTAGGGGGGGAATCTACGAGCAGTACTTC. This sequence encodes CASSFRGGIYEQYF.

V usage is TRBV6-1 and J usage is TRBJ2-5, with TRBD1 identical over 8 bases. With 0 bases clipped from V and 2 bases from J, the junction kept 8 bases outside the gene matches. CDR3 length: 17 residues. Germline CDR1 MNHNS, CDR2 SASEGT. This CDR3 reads CASSEALRTGRQETQYF. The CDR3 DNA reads TGTGCCAGCAGTGAAGCCTTAAGGACAGGGCGGCAAGAGACCCAGTACTTC.